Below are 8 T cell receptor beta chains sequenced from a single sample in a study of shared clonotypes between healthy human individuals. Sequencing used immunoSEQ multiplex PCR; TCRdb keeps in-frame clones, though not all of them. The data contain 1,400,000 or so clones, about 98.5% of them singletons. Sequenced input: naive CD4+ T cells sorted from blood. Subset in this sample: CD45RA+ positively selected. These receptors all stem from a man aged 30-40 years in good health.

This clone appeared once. In DNA, the CDR3 is TGTGCCAGCTCACCACAACCACGAGGAAGGGCCAAAAACATTCAGTACTTC. This gives the protein CASSPQPRGRAKNIQYF. The gene calls are TRBV18 and TRBJ2-4; D remains unclear. The germline V gene has CDR1 KGHSH and CDR2 LQKENI. The germline V and J ends were trimmed by 1 base and 1 base, with 14 bases remaining between them. The CDR3 runs to 17 residues.

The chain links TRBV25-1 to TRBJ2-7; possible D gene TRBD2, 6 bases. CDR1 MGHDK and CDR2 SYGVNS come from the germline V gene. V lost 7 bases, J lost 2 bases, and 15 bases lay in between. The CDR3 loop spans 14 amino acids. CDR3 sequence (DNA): TGTGCCAGCACCAGACTAGGGGTTACCTACGAGCAGTACTTC. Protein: CASTRLGVTYEQYF.

The CDR3 reads CASSGDSSGNTDTQYF. The CDR3 nucleotides are TGTGCCAGCTCTGGGGACAGTAGCGGAAACACAGATACGCAGTATTTT. J is TRBJ2-3 and V is TRBV2, with a tentative D call TRBD1 (7 bases). CDR3 length: 16 residues. Germline V gene data show CDR1 as SNHLY and CDR2 as FYNNEI. Trimming pared 8 bases from V and 2 bases from J, leaving 20 bases between. Drawing the rest from reference TRBV2 and TRBJ2-3, the complete variable domain is EPEVTQTPSHQVTQMGQEVILRCVPISNHLYFYWYRQILGQKVEFLVSFYNNEISEKSEIFDDQFSVERPDGSNFTLKIRSTKLEDSAMYFCASSGDSSGNTDTQYFGPGTRLTVL.

For the CDR3, the DNA is TGCGCCAGCAGCCGTATTTGCGGGACAATATTATACGAGCAGTACTTC. The encoded protein is CASSRICGTILYEQYF. The chain combines TRBV4-3 with TRBJ2-7; possibly TRBD1 or TRBD2 for D (6 bases each). The CDR3 is 16 amino acids. V gave up 4 bases and J gave up 4 bases, with 20 bases separating them. Germline CDR1 and CDR2: LGHNA and YSLEER.

The CDR3 DNA is TGTGCCAGCAGCCCAGGGGTGGGAGTTTCCACAGATACGCAGTATTTT. Translating it yields CASSPGVGVSTDTQYF. V and J are TRBV7-2 and TRBJ2-3, with a tentative D call TRBD1 (6 bases). Germline lookup yields CDR1 SGHTA and CDR2 FQGNSA. The CDR3 consists of 16 residues. Trimming removed 5 bases at V and 2 bases at J, with 17 bases between. The whole variable domain, filled in from reference TRBV7-2 and TRBJ2-3, reads GAGVSQSPSNKVTEKGKDVELRCDPISGHTALYWYRQSLGQGLEFLIYFQGNSAPDKSGLPSDRFSAERTGGSVSTLTIQRTQQEDSAVYLCASSPGVGVSTDTQYFGPGTRLTVL.

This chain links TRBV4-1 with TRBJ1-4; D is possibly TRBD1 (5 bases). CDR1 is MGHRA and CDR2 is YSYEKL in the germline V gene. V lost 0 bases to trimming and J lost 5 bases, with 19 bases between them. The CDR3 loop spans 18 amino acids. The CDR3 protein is CASSQDKDIILPNEKLFF. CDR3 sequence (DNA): TGCGCCAGCAGCCAAGATAAGGACATCATTCTTCCCAATGAAAAACTGTTTTTT.

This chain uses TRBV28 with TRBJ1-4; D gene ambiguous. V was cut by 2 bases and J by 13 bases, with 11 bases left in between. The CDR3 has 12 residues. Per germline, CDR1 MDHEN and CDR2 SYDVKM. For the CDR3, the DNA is TGTGCCAGCAGTTTAGTGGGTGGGGTACTGTTTTTT. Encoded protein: CASSLVGGVLFF.

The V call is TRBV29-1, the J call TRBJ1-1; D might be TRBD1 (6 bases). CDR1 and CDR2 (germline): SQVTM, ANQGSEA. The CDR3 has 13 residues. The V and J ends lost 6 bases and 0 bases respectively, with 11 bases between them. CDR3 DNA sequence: TGCAGCGTCCAGGGACACTTGAACACTGAAGCTTTCTTT. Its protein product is CSVQGHLNTEAFF.